This TCR beta chain was retrieved from a study of shared clonotypes between healthy human individuals. In replicate PCRs of sorted subsets, around 200 ng DNA, roughly 31,000 T cell genomes, was used. Measured with immunoSEQ multiplex PCR; TCRdb has only the in-frame clones, and not every one. Of fewer than 850,000 clones listed, about two thirds are singletons. This clone came up a few times. This sample includes further DNA sequences coding for the same CDR3. The clonotype comes from a woman in her 30s in good health. Sequencing input: memory CD4+ T cells sorted from blood. Subset defined: CD45RA-negative fraction.

The CDR3 DNA sequence: TGCGCCAGCAGCTTGGAGGGGAACACTGAAGCTTTCTTT. Its translation is CASSLEGNTEAFF. V usage is TRBV5-1 and J usage is TRBJ1-1; D gene unclear. The germline CDR1 and CDR2 sequences are SGHRS and YFSETQ. V gave up 0 bases and J gave up 1 base, with 4 bases separating them. This CDR3 comprises 13 residues. The entire variable domain, with the rest obtained from reference TRBV5-1 and TRBJ1-1, is as follows: KAGVTQTPRYLIKTRGQQVTLSCSPISGHRSVSWYQQTPGQGLQFLFEYFSETQRNKGNFPGRFSGRQFSNSRSEMNVSTLELGDSALYLCASSLEGNTEAFFGQGTRLTVV.